This TCR beta chain was sequenced in a study of Tregs in tolerant kidney transplant recipients. Thawed PBMCs were rested overnight at 37°C with around 180 IU/ml IL-2 before regulatory T cell sorting. Sequencing was performed with immunoSEQ multiplex PCR; in TCRdb, only in-frame clones are kept and a portion is missing. The sample contains under 95,000 clones, approximately 89% of which appear only once. Germline assignment: CDR1 SGHTS and CDR2 YDEGEE. The CDR3 loop spans 16 amino acids. Deletions cut 5 bases from V and 4 bases from J, with 20 bases between. The sequence was obtained from a human donor who received a combined kidney and bone marrow transplant. The chain joins TRBV5-8 to TRBJ2-3, with a tentative D call TRBD1 (6 bases). The sample here was Tregs from blood, taken before the transplant. CDR3 DNA sequence: TGTGCCAGCAGGGCGCAGGGGTTTTGGGGCCCAGATACGCAGTATTTT. Translated, it gives CASRAQGFWGPDTQYF.